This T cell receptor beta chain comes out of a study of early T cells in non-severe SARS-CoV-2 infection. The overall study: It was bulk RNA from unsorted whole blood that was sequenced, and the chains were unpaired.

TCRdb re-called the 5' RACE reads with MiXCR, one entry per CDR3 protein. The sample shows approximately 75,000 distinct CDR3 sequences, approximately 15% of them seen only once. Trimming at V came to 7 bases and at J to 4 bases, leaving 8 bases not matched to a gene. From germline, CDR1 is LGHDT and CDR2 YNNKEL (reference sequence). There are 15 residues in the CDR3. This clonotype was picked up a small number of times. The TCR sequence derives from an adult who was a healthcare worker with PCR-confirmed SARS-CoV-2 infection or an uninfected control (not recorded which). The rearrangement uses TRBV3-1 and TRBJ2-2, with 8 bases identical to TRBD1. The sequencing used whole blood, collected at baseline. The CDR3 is CASTPIQGATGELFF. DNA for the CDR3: TGTGCCAGCACCCCGATTCAGGGGGCCACCGGGGAGCTGTTTTTT.